A single sample is the source of the 14 T cell receptor beta chains below, sequenced in a study of blood T cell repertoires in COVID-19. Assay: immunoSEQ multiplex PCR; the TCRdb copy retains only in-frame clones and omits some. The sample lists about 160,000 clones, more than 80% occurring once. Sequenced: peripheral blood. These receptors were collected from a human donor in a cohort sampled during active COVID-19.

This clone appeared many times. The chain is built from TRBV7-2 and TRBJ1-1; D ambiguous. CDR3 length: 13 residues. The germline V gene encodes CDR1 SGHTA and CDR2 FQGNSA. The V end lost 3 bases, the J end lost 0 bases, and 5 bases lay between the germline ends. The CDR3 DNA follows: TGTGCCAGCAGCTTTTCGGTGAACACTGAAGCTTTCTTT. This codes for CASSFSVNTEAFF. The entire variable domain, with the rest obtained from reference TRBV7-2 and TRBJ1-1, is as follows: GAGVSQSPSNKVTEKGKDVELRCDPISGHTALYWYRQSLGQGLEFLIYFQGNSAPDKSGLPSDRFSAERTGGSVSTLTIQRTQQEDSAVYLCASSFSVNTEAFFGQGTRLTVV.

This chain connects TRBV30 to TRBJ2-5, with 8 bases that match TRBD1. Per germline, CDR1 GTSNPN and CDR2 SVGIG (reference sequence). The V segment lost 4 bases and the J segment 5 bases; nucleotides outside the gene matches: 9. This CDR3 comprises 14 residues. CDR3 sequence: CAWKLPRGRETQYF. The CDR3 DNA reads as TGTGCCTGGAAGCTTCCCAGGGGGCGGGAGACCCAGTACTTC.

A few counts support this clone. This chain links TRBV27 with TRBJ2-7; D is uncertain. CDR1 MNHEY and CDR2 SMNVEV come from the germline V gene (reference sequence). The CDR3 is made up of 12 amino acids. V was clipped by 6 bases and J by 5 bases, with 11 bases between them. The CDR3 reads CASSTRGHEQYF. CDR3 in DNA: TGTGCCAGCAGCACCCGCGGCCACGAGCAGTACTTC.

This clone was detected once. In nucleotides, the CDR3 is TGCAGCGTTGAGTCTAACACAGATACGCAGTATTTT. Amino acids: CSVESNTDTQYF. The chain uses TRBV29-1 and TRBJ2-3; D gene ambiguous. The CDR3 loop spans 12 amino acids. The germline CDR1 and CDR2 sequences are SQVTM and ANQGSEA. V was shortened by 3 bases and J by 2 bases, with 6 bases between the two germline ends.

The chain links TRBV15 to TRBJ1-5, with a weak D call TRBD1 (6 bases). The CDR3 is 16 residues long. Germline lookup yields CDR1 LNHNV and CDR2 YYDKDF (reference sequence). The ends were cut back, 1 base at V and 0 bases at J, with 10 bases in the middle. This CDR3 is CATSRGTANSNQPQHF. DNA of the CDR3: TGTGCCACCAGCAGAGGGACAGCCAATAGCAATCAGCCCCAGCATTTT.

The chain has TRBV11-3 and TRBJ1-2, with no clear D. Germline lookup yields CDR1 SGHNT and CDR2 YENEEA. The germline V and J ends were trimmed by 5 bases and 1 base, with 17 bases remaining between them. The CDR3 has 16 residues. In DNA, the CDR3 is TGTGCCAGCAGCCCCCGGGAGCCAAAGGGTAACTATGGCTACACCTTC. As protein: CASSPREPKGNYGYTF.

V is TRBV12-3 or TRBV12-4 and J is TRBJ1-6; D is undetermined. V shed 2 bases and J shed 8 bases, with 4 bases lying between them. CDR3 length: 12 residues. CDR3 residues: CASSLRDSPLHF. CDR3 coding DNA: TGTGCCAGCAGTTTACGGGATTCACCCCTCCACTTT.

This chain uses TRBV28 with TRBJ1-2; 12 bases line up with TRBD1. Germline CDR1 reads MDHEN; CDR2 reads SYDVKM. With 4 bases clipped from V and 3 bases from J, the junction kept 3 bases outside the gene matches. There are 15 residues in the CDR3. As DNA, the CDR3 is TGTGCCAGCAGTTCCGGGACAGGGGGCCACTATGGCTACACCTTC. Encoded protein: CASSSGTGGHYGYTF.

The chain is built from TRBV19 and TRBJ2-3, with D possibly matching TRBD2 (6 bases). This CDR3 spans 14 amino acids. V shed 6 bases and J shed 6 bases, with 16 bases lying between them. Per germline, CDR1 LNHDA and CDR2 SQIVND (reference sequence). CDR3 bases: TGTGCCAGTAGCCACGCGGGGTTTCCTGATACGCAGTATTTT. Translated: CASSHAGFPDTQYF. Using reference TRBV19 and TRBJ2-3 for the parts outside the CDR3, the full variable domain is DGGITQSPKYLFRKEGQNVTLSCEQNLNHDAMYWYRQDPGQGLRLIYYSQIVNDFQKGDIAEGYSVSREKKESFPLTVTSAQKNPTAFYLCASSHAGFPDTQYFGPGTRLTVL.

This clone was counted a single time. This chain connects TRBV7-8 to TRBJ1-1, with 8 bases lining up with TRBD1. The CDR3 totals 16 residues. V gave up 5 bases and J gave up 1 base; unmatched junction bases: 9. Germline V gene lookup returns CDR1 SGHVS and CDR2 FQNEAQ. CDR3 sequence (DNA): TGTGCCAGCAGCCCTCGACAGGGGATGGGGAACACTGAAGCTTTCTTT. This encodes CASSPRQGMGNTEAFF. The entire variable domain, with the rest obtained from reference TRBV7-8 and TRBJ1-1, is as follows: GAGVSQSPRYKVAKRGQDVALRCDPISGHVSLFWYQQALGQGPEFLTYFQNEAQLDKSGLPSDRFFAERPEGSVSTLKIQRTQQEDSAVYLCASSPRQGMGNTEAFFGQGTRLTVV.

This clone was recorded once. This chain uses TRBV2 with TRBJ1-2; D might be TRBD1 (5 bases). V was clipped by 2 bases and J by 4 bases, with 11 bases between them. Germline V gene lookup returns CDR1 SNHLY and CDR2 FYNNEI. The CDR3 consists of 14 residues. CDR3 protein: CASSERGDPYGYTF. The CDR3 DNA follows: TGTGCCAGCAGTGAACGGGGGGATCCCTATGGCTACACCTTC.

The chain employs TRBV7-8 and TRBJ1-1; possible D gene TRBD1, 5 bases. With 7 bases removed from V and 5 bases from J, the gap between germline ends came to 14 bases. The length of the CDR3 is 13 residues. The germline V gene has CDR1 SGHVS and CDR2 FQNEAQ. As DNA, the CDR3 is TGTGCCAGCATGAGTGGGGGGAGGACTGAAGCTTTCTTT. Translating it yields CASMSGGRTEAFF. Combining the CDR3 with reference TRBV7-8 and TRBJ1-1 gives the whole variable domain GAGVSQSPRYKVAKRGQDVALRCDPISGHVSLFWYQQALGQGPEFLTYFQNEAQLDKSGLPSDRFFAERPEGSVSTLKIQRTQQEDSAVYLCASMSGGRTEAFFGQGTRLTVV.

This CDR3 reads CASSPQGAGETQYF. The CDR3 nucleotides read TGTGCCAGTAGTCCTCAGGGGGCAGGAGAGACCCAGTACTTC. The chain recombines TRBV19 with TRBJ2-5; the match to TRBD1 covers 8 bases. The trim removed 5 bases at V and 4 bases at J, leaving 6 bases unmatched. The CDR3 extends over 14 amino acids. Germline V gene lookup returns CDR1 LNHDA and CDR2 SQIVND (reference sequence).

The CDR3 reads CASSPDPMRGTYEQYF. The CDR3 nucleotides read TGCGCCAGCAGCCCAGATCCTATGCGGGGAACCTACGAGCAGTACTTC. The chain has TRBV5-1 and TRBJ2-7, with D possibly matching TRBD2 (6 bases). This CDR3 is 16 amino acids long. V lost 4 bases and J lost 2, with 19 bases in between. Germline CDR1 is SGHRS and CDR2 is YFSETQ.